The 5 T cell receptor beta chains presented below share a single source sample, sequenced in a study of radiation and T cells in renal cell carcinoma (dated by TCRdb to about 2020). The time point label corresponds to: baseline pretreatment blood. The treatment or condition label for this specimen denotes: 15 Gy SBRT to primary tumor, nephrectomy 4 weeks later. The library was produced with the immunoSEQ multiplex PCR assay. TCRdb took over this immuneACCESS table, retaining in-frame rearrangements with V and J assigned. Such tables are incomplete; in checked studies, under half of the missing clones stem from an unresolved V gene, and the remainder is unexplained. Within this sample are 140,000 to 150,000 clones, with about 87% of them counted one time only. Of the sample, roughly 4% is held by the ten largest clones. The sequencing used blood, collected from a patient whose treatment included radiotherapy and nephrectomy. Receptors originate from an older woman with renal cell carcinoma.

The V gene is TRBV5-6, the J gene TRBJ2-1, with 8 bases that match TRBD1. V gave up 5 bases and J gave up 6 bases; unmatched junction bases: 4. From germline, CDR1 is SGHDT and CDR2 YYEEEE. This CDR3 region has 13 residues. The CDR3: CASRRTGFNEQFF. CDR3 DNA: TGTGCCAGCAGACGGACAGGGTTCAATGAGCAGTTCTTC.

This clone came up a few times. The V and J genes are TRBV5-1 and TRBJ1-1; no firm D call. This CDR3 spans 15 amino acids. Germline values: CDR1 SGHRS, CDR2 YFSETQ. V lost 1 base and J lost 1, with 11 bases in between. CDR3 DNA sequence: TGCGCCAGCAGCTTGCGGAACAGCCCGAACACTGAAGCTTTCTTT. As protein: CASSLRNSPNTEAFF.

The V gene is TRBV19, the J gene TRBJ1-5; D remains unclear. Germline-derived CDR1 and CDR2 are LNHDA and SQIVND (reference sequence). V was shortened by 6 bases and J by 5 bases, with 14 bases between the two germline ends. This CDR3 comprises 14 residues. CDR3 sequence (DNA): TGTGCCAGTAGCCCCCCACAAAAGGATCAGCCCCAGCATTTT. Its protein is CASSPPQKDQPQHF.

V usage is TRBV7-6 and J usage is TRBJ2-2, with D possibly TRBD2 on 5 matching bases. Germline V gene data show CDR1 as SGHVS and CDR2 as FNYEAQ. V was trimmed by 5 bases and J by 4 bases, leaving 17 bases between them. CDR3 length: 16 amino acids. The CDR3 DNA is TGTGCCAGCAGCCAGCAGTCAGGACTGGCCACCGGGGAGCTGTTTTTT. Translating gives CASSQQSGLATGELFF.

The CDR3 DNA reads TGTGCCAGCAGCCCCGTTATGCGACTAGTACTCTACAATGAGCAGTTCTTC. Translating it yields CASSPVMRLVLYNEQFF. The V call is TRBV5-8, the J call TRBJ2-1, with D maybe TRBD2 (6 bases). The CDR3 spans 17 residues. Germline V gene lookup returns CDR1 SGHTS and CDR2 YDEGEE. V shed 4 bases and J shed 3 bases, with 20 bases lying between them. The full variable domain, its missing parts supplied by reference TRBV5-8 and TRBJ2-1, is EAGVTQSPTHLIKTRGQQATLRCSPISGHTSVYWYQQALGLGLQFLLWYDEGEERNRGNFPPRFSGRQFPNYSSELNVNALELEDSALYLCASSPVMRLVLYNEQFFGPGTRLTVL.